Shown below are 24 T cell receptor beta chains from a single sample sequenced in a study of Ad26.COV2.S vaccination and SARS-CoV-2 variants. Profiling relied on immunoSEQ multiplex PCR, and the TCRdb table lists in-frame clones only, not all of them. The repertoire has over 130,000 clones, around 86% of them found once; the top ten carry 4.5% to 6%. The sequences come from peripheral blood, collected after recovery from COVID-19. Receptors originate from a human donor who had recovered from COVID-19.

The CDR3 coding sequence is TGCGCCAGCAGCTTGTTTCCAGGGGACTATGGCTACACCTTC. Amino acid sequence: CASSLFPGDYGYTF. This sequence joins TRBV5-1 and TRBJ1-2; TRBD1 is a possible D gene (6 bases). Germline V lookup: CDR1 SGHRS, CDR2 YFSETQ. CDR3 length: 14 amino acids. The V end lost 1 base, the J end lost 3 bases, and 10 bases lay between the germline ends. The variable domain in full, completed from reference TRBV5-1 and TRBJ1-2, reads KAGVTQTPRYLIKTRGQQVTLSCSPISGHRSVSWYQQTPGQGLQFLFEYFSETQRNKGNFPGRFSGRQFSNSRSEMNVSTLELGDSALYLCASSLFPGDYGYTFGSGTRLTVV.

The chain is built from TRBV15 and TRBJ2-5, with D perhaps given as TRBD1 or TRBD2 (5 bases each). V gave up 1 base and J gave up 4 bases, with 10 bases separating them. Germline assignment: CDR1 LNHNV and CDR2 YYDKDF (reference sequence). This CDR3 has 14 residues. The DNA for the CDR3 is TGTGCCACCAGCAGAGGGGGGTCTCTAGAGACCCAGTACTTC. Translation: CATSRGGSLETQYF. The complete variable domain, with remaining parts taken from reference TRBV15 and TRBJ2-5, reads DAMVIQNPRYQVTQFGKPVTLSCSQTLNHNVMYWYQQKSSQAPKLLFHYYDKDFNNEADTPDNFQSRRPNTSFCFLDIRSPGLGDTAMYLCATSRGGSLETQYFGPGTRLLVL.

This chain links TRBV10-3 with TRBJ2-3; D is possibly TRBD2 (5 bases). The germline CDR1 and CDR2 sequences are ENHRY and SYGVKD. This CDR3 has 11 residues. V gave up 5 bases and J gave up 9 bases, with 9 bases separating them. Written as DNA, the CDR3 is TGTGCCATCAGTTCGGGATGGACGCAGTATTTT. Its translation is CAISSGWTQYF.

The gene calls are TRBV4-3 and TRBJ1-4; TRBD1 matches at 8 bases. CDR3 length: 16 amino acids. Germline CDR1 is LGHNA and CDR2 is YSLEER. The V and J ends lost 1 base and 8 bases, in that order; junction bases with no gene match: 9. This CDR3 is CASSQAARTGTEKLFF. The DNA of the CDR3 is TGCGCCAGCAGCCAAGCGGCAAGGACAGGGACCGAAAAACTGTTTTTT.

The genes are TRBV5-6 and TRBJ2-7; D might be TRBD1 (6 bases). The CDR3 contains 15 residues. Trimming stripped 0 bases from V and 0 bases from J, with 10 bases between. CDR1 and CDR2 (germline): SGHDT, YYEEEE. The CDR3 sequence: CASSLGTGPSYEQYF. As DNA, the CDR3 is TGTGCCAGCAGCTTGGGTACAGGGCCCTCCTACGAGCAGTACTTC.

V usage is TRBV5-4 and J usage is TRBJ2-3; D is ambiguous. Germline CDR1 is SGHNT and CDR2 is YYREEE (reference sequence). This CDR3 is 15 amino acids long. V was shortened by 3 bases and J by 4 bases, with 15 bases between the two germline ends. Here the CDR3 reads CASSYRLAGADTQYF. DNA for the CDR3: TGTGCCAGCAGCTACCGACTGGCCGGCGCAGATACGCAGTATTTT.

The chain recombines TRBV11-2 with TRBJ2-5; 7 bases are shared with TRBD1. Losses at the gene ends were 5 bases for V and 5 bases for J; bases not matched to a gene: 8. The CDR3 has 14 amino acids. Germline assignment: CDR1 SGHAT and CDR2 FQNNGV. CDR3 protein: CASSATGTGETQYF. The DNA of the CDR3 is TGTGCCAGCAGCGCGACAGGGACCGGCGAGACCCAGTACTTC.

The chain combines TRBV29-1 with TRBJ2-7; the D is unclear. Looked up from germline, CDR1 is SQVTM and CDR2 is ANQGSEA. The V end lost 4 bases, the J end lost 3 bases, and 10 bases lay between the germline ends. The CDR3 contains 12 residues. The CDR3 loop reads CSVVGGYYEQYF. CDR3 DNA sequence: TGCAGCGTTGTCGGCGGTTACTACGAGCAGTACTTC.

This chain connects TRBV9 to TRBJ1-3, with a weak D call TRBD1 (6 bases). Between the trimmed V and J ends, which lost 3 bases and 2 bases, there was a span of 12 bases. Germline loops: CDR1 SGDLS, CDR2 YYNGEE. The CDR3 totals 15 residues. In DNA form, the CDR3 reads TGTGCCAGCAGCGGACGTCACAGGGCTGGAAACACCATATATTTT. It yields the protein CASSGRHRAGNTIYF.

The chain links TRBV6-2 or TRBV6-3 to TRBJ1-6; tentatively, D is TRBD1 (6 bases). The CDR3 is 14 amino acids. Per the germline V gene, CDR1 is MNHEY and CDR2 is SVGEGT. Trimming took 6 bases from V and 6 from J, leaving 12 bases between them. CDR3 residues: CASSRDRTNSPLHF. The CDR3 DNA follows: TGTGCCAGCAGCCGCGACAGGACTAATTCACCCCTCCACTTT.

To note about this clone: Other DNA sequences in the sample encode the same CDR3. V gene TRBV5-1 combines with J gene TRBJ1-1; 9 nucleotides line up with TRBD1. CDR3 length: 15 residues. The V gene end was trimmed by 4 bases and the J gene end by 1 base; junction bases not matched to a gene: 5. CDR1 is SGHRS and CDR2 is YFSETQ in the germline V gene. In DNA, the CDR3 is TGCGCCAGCAGCCTTCTACAGGGGGCGAACACTGAAGCTTTCTTT. This translates into CASSLLQGANTEAFF.

The CDR3 loop is CASRQTDTQYF. CDR3 coding DNA: TGTGCCAGCAGACAGACAGATACGCAGTATTTT. The rearrangement uses TRBV28 and TRBJ2-3, with D unclear. In germline, CDR1 is MDHEN, CDR2 SYDVKM. The CDR3 length is 11 residues. V was clipped by 6 bases and J by 3 bases, with 4 bases between them.

This clone was detected only once. The CDR3 region has the DNA TGTGCCAGCAGCCAGGCGGGGGGGCCAACCCGGACTGAAGCTTTCTTT. Its protein product is CASSQAGGPTRTEAFF. The V call is TRBV5-6, the J call TRBJ1-1; TRBD1 is a possible D gene (6 bases). With 4 bases removed from V and 5 bases from J, the gap between germline ends came to 21 bases. Germline lookup yields CDR1 SGHDT and CDR2 YYEEEE. The CDR3 consists of 16 residues.

This chain uses TRBV6-5 with TRBJ2-7; unclear D gene. This CDR3 comprises 15 residues. Trimming stripped 0 bases from V and 2 bases from J, with 11 bases between. Germline V lookup: CDR1 MNHEY, CDR2 SVGAGI. The chain's CDR3 is CASSYSPRSTYEQYF. CDR3 sequence (DNA): TGTGCCAGCAGTTACTCACCCAGGTCAACCTACGAGCAGTACTTC.

The chain couples TRBV5-1 to TRBJ2-3, with D uncertain. There are 17 residues in the CDR3. V was shortened by 1 base and J by 1 base, with 16 bases between the two germline ends. CDR1 is SGHRS, CDR2 YFSETQ, per germline. CDR3 loop: CASSLMISTPRTDTQYF. DNA of the CDR3: TGCGCCAGCAGCTTGATGATCTCCACTCCCCGCACAGATACGCAGTATTTT.

Only one count was recorded for this clone. This chain connects TRBV19 to TRBJ2-7, with D perhaps matching TRBD2 (5 bases). This CDR3 spans 13 amino acids. Per the germline V gene, CDR1 is LNHDA and CDR2 is SQIVND (reference sequence). V gave up 2 bases and J gave up 5 bases, with 10 bases separating them. The CDR3 sequence is CASSIRGFHEQYF. The DNA for the CDR3 is TGTGCCAGTAGTATACGGGGATTTCACGAGCAGTACTTC.

The gene calls are TRBV3-1 (or the pseudogene TRBV3-2) and TRBJ1-2; D unclear. V lost 0 bases to trimming and J lost 4 bases, with 12 bases between them. Germline V lookup: CDR1 LGHDT, CDR2 YNNKEL (reference sequence). CDR3 length equals 15 residues. Here the CDR3 DNA reads TGTGCCAGCAGCCAAGATGACTATAACTTCTATGGCTACACCTTC. It is translated as CASSQDDYNFYGYTF.

This chain joins TRBV6-5 and TRBJ1-1; TRBD1 aligns across 7 bases. The CDR3 sequence is 15 residues long. Looked up from germline, CDR1 is MNHEY and CDR2 is SVGAGI. The J segment lost 0 bases and the V segment lost 6 bases, leaving 7 bases of the junction unmatched. The CDR3 DNA reads TGTGCCAGCAGCCGACAGGGAGGGGTGAACACTGAAGCTTTCTTT. It is translated as CASSRQGGVNTEAFF.

The rearrangement links TRBV6-2 or TRBV6-3 to TRBJ2-2, with a tentative D call TRBD2 (5 bases). CDR1 is MNHEY, CDR2 SVGEGT, per germline. V dropped 5 bases and J dropped 5 bases, with 12 bases sitting between them. This CDR3 has 14 residues. The CDR3 reads CASSHRSGTGELFF. The CDR3, as DNA: TGTGCCAGCAGTCATAGGTCGGGAACCGGGGAGCTGTTTTTT.

This clone was recorded a few times. This chain uses TRBV29-1 with TRBJ2-2; D gene ambiguous. Germline V lookup: CDR1 SQVTM, CDR2 ANQGSEA. The germline V and J ends were trimmed by 5 bases and 7 bases, with 11 bases remaining between them. CDR3 length: 12 amino acids. The CDR3 here is CSVPQGGGELFF. The CDR3 nucleotides read TGCAGCGTTCCCCAAGGTGGCGGGGAGCTGTTTTTT.

The V call is TRBV18, the J call TRBJ2-2; D uncertain. Trimming removed 3 bases from V and 4 bases from J, with 15 bases in between. Germline CDR1 is KGHSH and CDR2 is LQKENI. The CDR3 is 16 residues long. CDR3: CASSPSQSTLTGELFF. The CDR3, as DNA: TGTGCCAGCTCACCGTCGCAATCGACACTCACCGGGGAGCTGTTTTTT.

The J gene is TRBJ1-2, the V gene TRBV28; D ambiguous. Trimming took 7 bases from V and 3 from J, leaving 18 bases between them. Germline V lookup: CDR1 MDHEN, CDR2 SYDVKM. This CDR3 is built from 15 residues. This CDR3 reads CASTSLVGSDYGYTF. The CDR3 DNA is TGTGCCAGCACTTCCTTGGTGGGGTCAGACTATGGCTACACCTTC.

The chain couples TRBV10-3 to TRBJ2-7; D remains ambiguous. This CDR3 comprises 13 residues. CDR1 and CDR2 (germline): ENHRY, SYGVKD. V lost 7 bases and J 5 bases, leaving 15 bases between the germline ends. The CDR3 loop is CAITGDGMDEQYF. CDR3 nucleotides: TGTGCCATCACCGGAGATGGAATGGACGAGCAGTACTTC.

There are a few counts of this clone. This rearrangement joins TRBV2 to TRBJ2-2; tentative D call: TRBD1 (6 bases). Deletions cut 6 bases from V and 4 bases from J, with 15 bases between. The CDR3 has 15 amino acids. CDR1 SNHLY and CDR2 FYNNEI come from the germline V gene. CDR3 bases: TGTGCCAGCAGGTACCAGGACAGCTCCACCGGGGAGCTGTTTTTT. Translating gives CASRYQDSSTGELFF.